The next 2 T cell receptor beta chains were all read from a single sample in a study of T cells in Graves' hyperthyroidism and ophthalmopathy. Researchers took RNA transcripts and amplified the TCR beta CDR3 regions from them. Initially, a first-round RT-PCR of the TCR CDR3 employed the HTBI primer set. Each CDR3 protein is one row after TCRdb ran MiXCR on the multiplex PCR reads. This sample has over 500,000 distinct CDR3 sequences; roughly 45% occur once, and the top ten carry 44%. The sample was peripheral blood or thyroid tissue (not recorded which). Receptors originate from an adult woman with Graves' disease, either hyperthyroidism or ophthalmopathy (not recorded which).

This clonotype occurred a few times. The V call is TRBV7-8, the J call TRBJ1-3; no clear D gene. V gave up 1 base and J gave up 3 bases, with 10 bases separating them. Germline V gene sequence: CDR1 SGHVS, CDR2 FQNEAQ. The CDR3 length is 15 residues. The CDR3 nucleotides are TGTGCCAGCAGCTTAGGAAGGGCGGGTGGAAACACCATATATTTT. Its protein product is CASSLGRAGGNTIYF.

This clonotype was detected many times. V is TRBV7-9 and J is TRBJ1-5; the D gene is possibly TRBD1 (5 bases). V lost 5 bases and J lost 5, with 13 bases in between. The CDR3 covers 14 residues. Germline CDR1 and CDR2: SEHNR and FQNEAQ (reference sequence). CDR3 in amino acids: CASSRQMEDQPQHF. For the CDR3, the DNA is TGTGCCAGCAGCCGACAGATGGAGGATCAGCCCCAGCATTTT.